This T cell receptor (beta chain) was obtained from a study of blood T cell repertoires in COVID-19. Overall study: The United States, Italy and Spain were the sources of the acute and convalescent COVID-19 samples. T cells, B-cell-depleted T cells, or PBMCs supplied cDNA or gDNA.

The authors' processing: The authors estimated nucleated cell counts from reference gene primer amplification. Assay: immunoSEQ multiplex PCR; the TCRdb copy retains only in-frame clones and omits some. D and trimming were read from the DNA, whereas the V and J calls and clone size are those reported in that table. Found here are 270,000 or so clones, approximately 91% of them singletons; the top ten hold about 0.94%. Germline CDR1 is KGHDR and CDR2 is SFDVKD. The J segment lost 4 bases and the V segment lost 3 bases, leaving 4 bases of the junction unmatched. The CDR3 runs to 16 residues. The sample was peripheral blood. The clonotype was recovered from a woman in her 40s who had recovered from COVID-19. The chain joins TRBV24-1 to TRBJ2-3; 12 bases fit TRBD1. The CDR3 sequence: CATSDPGTGGADTQYF. The CDR3 DNA is TGTGCCACCAGTGATCCCGGGACAGGGGGCGCAGATACGCAGTATTTT.